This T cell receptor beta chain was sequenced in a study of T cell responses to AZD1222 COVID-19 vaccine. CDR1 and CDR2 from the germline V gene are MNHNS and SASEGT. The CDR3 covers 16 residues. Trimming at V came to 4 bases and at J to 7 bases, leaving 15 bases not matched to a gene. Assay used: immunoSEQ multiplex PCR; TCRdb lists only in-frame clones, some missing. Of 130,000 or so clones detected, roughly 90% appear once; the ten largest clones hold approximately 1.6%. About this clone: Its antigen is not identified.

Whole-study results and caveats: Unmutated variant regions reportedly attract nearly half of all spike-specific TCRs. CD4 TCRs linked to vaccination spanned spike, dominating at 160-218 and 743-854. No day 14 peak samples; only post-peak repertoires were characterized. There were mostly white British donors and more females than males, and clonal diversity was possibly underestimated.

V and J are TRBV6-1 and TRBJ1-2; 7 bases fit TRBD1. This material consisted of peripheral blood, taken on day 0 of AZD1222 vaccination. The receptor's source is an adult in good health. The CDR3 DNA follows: TGTGCCAGCAGTGCCGGGACAGAAGGAATCATTGGTGGCTACACCTTC. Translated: CASSAGTEGIIGGYTF.